This entry lists 13 T cell receptor beta chains sequenced from one sample in a study of blood T cell repertoires in COVID-19 (TCRdb year 2020). Library generation was performed with the immunoSEQ multiplex PCR assay. Held by TCRdb, this immuneACCESS table contains in-frame sequences only and omits some clones. Under half of the omission traces to an unresolved V gene where checked; the cause of the rest is unknown. The table for this sample lists around 120,000 clones; about 80% of them were counted only once. Roughly 25% of the sample belongs to the ten largest clones. The sequenced sample consisted of peripheral blood. These TCRs come from a human donor in a cohort sampled during active COVID-19.

This clone was recorded once. The rearrangement links TRBV6-5 to TRBJ1-1; tentative D call: TRBD1 (6 bases). Germline V CDR1 and CDR2: MNHEY, SVGAGI. This CDR3 has 13 residues. V gave up 6 bases and J gave up 11 bases, with 19 bases separating them. The CDR3: CASRPGQPLLAFF. The CDR3 nucleotides read TGTGCCAGCAGGCCGGGACAACCCTTGCTGGCTTTCTTT.

CDR3: CATWGTSGRSVEQFF. The CDR3 DNA reads as TGTGCCACCTGGGGGACTAGCGGGAGGTCAGTTGAGCAGTTCTTC. V usage is TRBV27 and J usage is TRBJ2-1, with 15 positions matching TRBD2. V gave up 10 bases and J gave up 9 bases; unmatched junction bases: 10. Germline V gives CDR1 MNHEY, CDR2 SMNVEV (reference sequence). The length of the CDR3 is 15 residues.

V usage is TRBV29-1 and J usage is TRBJ1-1; unclear D gene. The CDR3 extends over 11 amino acids. Germline V CDR1 and CDR2: SQVTM, ANQGSEA. Trimming cost V 3 bases and J 6 bases, with 8 bases left between them. CDR3 sequence: CSVDLGAEAFF. CDR3 nucleotide sequence: TGCAGCGTTGATTTGGGCGCTGAAGCTTTCTTT.

The rearrangement links TRBV5-1 to TRBJ2-7, with a weak D call TRBD2 (6 bases). The CDR3 is made up of 15 amino acids. The ends were cut back, 2 bases at V and 6 bases at J, with 18 bases in the middle. From germline, CDR1 is SGHRS and CDR2 YFSETQ. Here the CDR3 DNA reads TGCGCCAGCAGCTTTGGGCGGGAAAGGATGTCCGAGCAGTACTTC. This sequence encodes CASSFGRERMSEQYF.

The chain combines TRBV4-3 with TRBJ2-7; 11 bases line up with TRBD2. V dropped 0 bases and J dropped 1; count of bases not matched to a gene: 11. Germline values: CDR1 LGHNA, CDR2 YSLEER. This CDR3 is 19 amino acids long. The CDR3 nucleotides read TGCGCCAGCAGCCAAGATGCCGCTAAACTAGCGGGAGCTTCCTACGAGCAGTACTTC. This encodes CASSQDAAKLAGASYEQYF.

The chain joins TRBV9 to TRBJ2-2; a possible D gene is TRBD1 (6 bases). The CDR3 contains 15 residues. Germline CDR1 and CDR2: SGDLS and YYNGEE. V dropped 0 bases and J dropped 7 bases, with 13 bases sitting between them. The CDR3 nucleotides read TGTGCCAGCAGCGTAGGGGGACATGGGGACGGGGAGCTGTTTTTT. It yields the protein CASSVGGHGDGELFF.

The rearrangement uses TRBV6-2 or TRBV6-3 and TRBJ2-3, with TRBD2 matching over 8 bases. The length of the CDR3 is 20 residues. V lost 0 bases to trimming and J lost 9 bases; unmatched junction nucleotides: 23. Germline lookup yields CDR1 MNHEY and CDR2 SVGEGT. The DNA of the CDR3 is TGTGCCAGCAGTTACTCCTCAACCGCAGGAGGACTAGCTCTTCCTCAAACGCAGTATTTT. This codes for CASSYSSTAGGLALPQTQYF.

The V and J genes are TRBV29-1 and TRBJ2-7; the match to TRBD1 covers 7 bases. The CDR3 length is 14 residues. In germline, CDR1 is SQVTM, CDR2 ANQGSEA. The V gene end was trimmed by 8 bases and the J gene end by 4 bases; junction bases not matched to a gene: 14. CDR3 DNA sequence: TGCAGCTACTCCCGTTTTGTCAGGGGGTACGAGCAGTACTTC. Translation gives CSYSRFVRGYEQYF.

As regards this clone: The sample contains more than one DNA sequence encoding this CDR3. The chain joins TRBV3-1 (or the pseudogene TRBV3-2) to TRBJ1-5; D remains unclear. The ends were cut back, 1 base at V and 2 bases at J, with 9 bases in the middle. The CDR3 consists of 15 residues. Germline CDR1 LGHDT, CDR2 YNNKEL (reference sequence). This CDR3 reads CASSQGHGGNQPQHF. The CDR3 DNA follows: TGTGCCAGCAGCCAAGGGCATGGTGGCAATCAGCCCCAGCATTTT.

The chain employs TRBV19 and TRBJ2-3; TRBD2 matches 12 bases. J gave up 6 bases and V 5 bases, and 9 bases lay outside the gene matches. The CDR3 consists of 16 residues. Germline V gene lookup returns CDR1 LNHDA and CDR2 SQIVND (reference sequence). The CDR3 DNA follows: TGTGCCAGTAGTGTCCAACCGGGACTAGCGGGTGATACGCAGTATTTT. Translated: CASSVQPGLAGDTQYF.

The V gene is TRBV28, the J gene TRBJ2-7, with D possibly TRBD2 on 7 matching bases. This CDR3 contains 15 residues. Trimming took off 6 bases at V and 4 bases at J, with 19 bases between the two ends. In germline, CDR1 is MDHEN, CDR2 SYDVKM. The DNA of the CDR3 is TGTGCCAGCAGCCCCCCCCAGGGGACTATATACGAGCAGTACTTC. It translates to CASSPPQGTIYEQYF.

In this sample, this clone turned up a few times. The chain couples TRBV30 to TRBJ1-2; D unresolved. The CDR3 totals 14 residues. The ends were cut back, 3 bases at V and 2 bases at J, with 13 bases in the middle. From germline, CDR1 is GTSNPN and CDR2 SVGIG (reference sequence). The CDR3 spells CAWSRTSGNYGYTF. The CDR3 DNA reads as TGTGCCTGGAGCCGTACGTCCGGGAACTATGGCTACACCTTC.

CDR3 sequence (DNA): TGTGCCAGCAGCAGAGACAGGGGGAGAATATCCCTCCACTTT. Amino acids: CASSRDRGRISLHF. The V call is TRBV27, the J call TRBJ1-6, with 9 bases aligning to TRBD1. The germline V gene has CDR1 MNHEY and CDR2 SMNVEV (reference sequence). The CDR3 extends over 14 amino acids. Losses at the gene ends were 6 bases for V and 14 bases for J; bases not matched to a gene: 11.